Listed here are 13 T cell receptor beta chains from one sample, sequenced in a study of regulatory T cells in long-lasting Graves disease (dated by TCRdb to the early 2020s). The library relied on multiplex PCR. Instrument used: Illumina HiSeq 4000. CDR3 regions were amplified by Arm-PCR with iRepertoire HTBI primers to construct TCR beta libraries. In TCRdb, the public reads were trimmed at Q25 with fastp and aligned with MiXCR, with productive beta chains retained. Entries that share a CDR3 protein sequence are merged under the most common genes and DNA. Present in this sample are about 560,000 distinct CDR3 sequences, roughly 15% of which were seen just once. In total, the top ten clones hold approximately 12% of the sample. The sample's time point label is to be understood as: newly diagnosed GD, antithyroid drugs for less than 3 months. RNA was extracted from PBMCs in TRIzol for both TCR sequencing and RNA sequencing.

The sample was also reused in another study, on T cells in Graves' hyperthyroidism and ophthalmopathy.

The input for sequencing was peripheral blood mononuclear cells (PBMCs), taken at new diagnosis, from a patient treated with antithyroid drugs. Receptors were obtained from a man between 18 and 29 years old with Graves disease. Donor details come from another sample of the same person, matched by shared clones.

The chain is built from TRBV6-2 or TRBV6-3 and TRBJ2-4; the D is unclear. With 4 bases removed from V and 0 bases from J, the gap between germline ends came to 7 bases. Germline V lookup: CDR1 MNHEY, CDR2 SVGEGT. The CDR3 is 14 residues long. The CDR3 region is CASSSEIAKNIQYF. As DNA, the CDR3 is TGTGCCAGCAGTTCAGAGATAGCCAAAAACATTCAGTACTTC.

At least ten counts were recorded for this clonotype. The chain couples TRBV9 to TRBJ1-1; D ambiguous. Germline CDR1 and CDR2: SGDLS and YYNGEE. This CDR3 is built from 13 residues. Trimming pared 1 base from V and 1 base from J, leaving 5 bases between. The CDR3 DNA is TGTGCCAGCAGCGTAACGCAGAACACTGAAGCTTTCTTT. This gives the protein CASSVTQNTEAFF. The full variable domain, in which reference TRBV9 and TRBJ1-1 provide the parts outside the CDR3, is DSGVTQTPKHLITATGQRVTLRCSPRSGDLSVYWYQQSLDQGLQFLIQYYNGEERAKGNILERFSAQQFPDLHSELNLSSLELGDSALYFCASSVTQNTEAFFGQGTRLTVV.

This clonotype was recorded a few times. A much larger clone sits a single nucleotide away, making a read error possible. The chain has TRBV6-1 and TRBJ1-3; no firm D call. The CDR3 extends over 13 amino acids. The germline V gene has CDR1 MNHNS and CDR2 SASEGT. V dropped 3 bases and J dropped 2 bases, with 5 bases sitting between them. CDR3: CASSERAGNTIYF. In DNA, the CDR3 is TGTGCCAGCAGTGAGAGGGCTGGAAACACCATATATTTT.

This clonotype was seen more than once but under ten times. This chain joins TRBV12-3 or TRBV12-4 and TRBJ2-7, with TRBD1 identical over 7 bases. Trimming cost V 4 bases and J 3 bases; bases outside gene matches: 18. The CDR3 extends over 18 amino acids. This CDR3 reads CASSSPLMTGNPYYEQYF. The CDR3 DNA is TGTGCCAGCAGTTCCCCCCTAATGACAGGGAATCCCTACTACGAGCAGTACTTC.

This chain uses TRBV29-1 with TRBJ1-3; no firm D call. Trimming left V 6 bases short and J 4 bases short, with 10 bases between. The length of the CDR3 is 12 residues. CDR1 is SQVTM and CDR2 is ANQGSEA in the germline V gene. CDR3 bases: TGCAGCGTAGCGGACGGAGGAAACACCATATATTTT. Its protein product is CSVADGGNTIYF.

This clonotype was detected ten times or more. CDR3 nucleotides: TGTGCCAGCGGGACGCTATCCTACGAGCAGTACTTC. It specifies CASGTLSYEQYF. The chain combines TRBV2 with TRBJ2-7, with D perhaps matching TRBD1 or TRBD2 (5 bases each). V was pared by 8 bases and J by 1 base, with 9 bases between. The CDR3 totals 12 residues. From germline, CDR1 is SNHLY and CDR2 FYNNEI.

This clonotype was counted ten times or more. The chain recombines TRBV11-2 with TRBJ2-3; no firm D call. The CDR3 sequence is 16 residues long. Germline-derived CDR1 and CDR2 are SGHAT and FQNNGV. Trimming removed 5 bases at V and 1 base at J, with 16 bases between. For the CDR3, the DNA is TGTGCCAGCAGCGAGAACTCCGCCTGGGGCACAGATACGCAGTATTTT. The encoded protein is CASSENSAWGTDTQYF.

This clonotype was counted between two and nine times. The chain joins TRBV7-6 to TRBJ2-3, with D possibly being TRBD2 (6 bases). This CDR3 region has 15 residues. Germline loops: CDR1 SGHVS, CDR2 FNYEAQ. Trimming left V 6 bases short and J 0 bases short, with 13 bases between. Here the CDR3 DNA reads TGTGCCAGCAGTCAAAGACTAGGCAGCACAGATACGCAGTATTTT. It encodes CASSQRLGSTDTQYF.

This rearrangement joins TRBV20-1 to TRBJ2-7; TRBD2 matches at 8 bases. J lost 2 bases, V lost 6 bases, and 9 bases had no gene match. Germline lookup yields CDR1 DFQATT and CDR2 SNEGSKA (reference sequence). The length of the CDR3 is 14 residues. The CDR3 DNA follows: TGCAGTGCGGGAAGGAGCGGGAGAACCTACGAGCAGTACTTC. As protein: CSAGRSGRTYEQYF.

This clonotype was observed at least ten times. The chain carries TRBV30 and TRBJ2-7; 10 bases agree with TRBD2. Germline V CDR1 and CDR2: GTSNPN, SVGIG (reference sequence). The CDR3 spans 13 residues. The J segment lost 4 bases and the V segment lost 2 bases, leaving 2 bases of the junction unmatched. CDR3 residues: CAWSLTSGYEQYF. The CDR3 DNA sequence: TGTGCCTGGAGTCTGACTAGCGGGTACGAGCAGTACTTC.

CDR3 nucleotides: TGTGCCAGCAGCCGGAAACTAGCGGGAGGAGATGAGCAGTTCTTC. This translates into CASSRKLAGGDEQFF. The chain has TRBV3-1 and TRBJ2-1; 12 bases align to TRBD2. The germline gives CDR1 LGHDT, CDR2 YNNKEL (reference sequence). The CDR3 sequence is 15 residues long. With 4 bases clipped from V and 8 bases from J, the junction kept 6 bases outside the gene matches.

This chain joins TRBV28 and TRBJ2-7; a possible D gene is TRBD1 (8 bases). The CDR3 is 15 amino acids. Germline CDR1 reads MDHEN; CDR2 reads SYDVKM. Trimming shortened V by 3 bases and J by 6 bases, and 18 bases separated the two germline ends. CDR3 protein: CASSFPDREGVEQYF. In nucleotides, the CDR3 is TGTGCCAGCAGTTTCCCGGACAGGGAGGGAGTCGAGCAGTACTTC.

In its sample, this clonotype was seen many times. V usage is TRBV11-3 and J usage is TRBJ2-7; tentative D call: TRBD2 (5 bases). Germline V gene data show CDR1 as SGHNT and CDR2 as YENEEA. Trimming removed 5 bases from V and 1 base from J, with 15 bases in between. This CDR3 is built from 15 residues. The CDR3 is CASSRYPGSSYEQYF. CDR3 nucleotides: TGTGCCAGCAGCAGATACCCGGGATCGTCCTACGAGCAGTACTTC.